The source of this TCR beta chain is a study of cytomegalovirus exposure and HLA in healthy donors. Background on the study: In an early release, HLA-typed donors contributed tens of millions of unique TCR sequences. General study results and limits: Across donors, most TCRs were seen rarely, yet some public ones were widespread. A prior analysis recorded that most TCR beta V segments were productive about 87% or about 30% of the time. Clonal expansion, a later analysis showed, was greater in HLA-associated TCR beta chains than in equally common others.

Germline-derived CDR1 and CDR2 are SQVTM and ANQGSEA. CDR3 length: 13 amino acids. The ends were cut back, 0 bases at V and 5 bases at J, with 10 bases in the middle. Amplification used 60 Vbeta primers and 13 Jbeta primers. Only in-frame clones appear in the TCRdb table, and some are missing; sequencing was by immunoSEQ multiplex PCR. The sample carries around 170,000 clones, 82% recorded once. A remark on this clone: Its matching antigen is unknown.

The sample consisted of PBMCs. The receptor comes from a middle-aged man in good health and CMV-seronegative. The genes are TRBV29-1 and TRBJ1-1; D is possibly TRBD1 (5 bases). The CDR3 protein is CSVEDGGRTEAFF. The CDR3 DNA reads TGCAGCGTTGAAGACGGGGGGAGGACTGAAGCTTTCTTT. The full variable domain, completed using reference TRBV29-1 and TRBJ1-1, is SAVISQKPSRDICQRGTSLTIQCQVDSQVTMMFWYRQQPGQSLTLIATANQGSEATYESGFVIDKFPISRPNLTFSTLTVSNMSPEDSSIYLCSVEDGGRTEAFFGQGTRLTVV.